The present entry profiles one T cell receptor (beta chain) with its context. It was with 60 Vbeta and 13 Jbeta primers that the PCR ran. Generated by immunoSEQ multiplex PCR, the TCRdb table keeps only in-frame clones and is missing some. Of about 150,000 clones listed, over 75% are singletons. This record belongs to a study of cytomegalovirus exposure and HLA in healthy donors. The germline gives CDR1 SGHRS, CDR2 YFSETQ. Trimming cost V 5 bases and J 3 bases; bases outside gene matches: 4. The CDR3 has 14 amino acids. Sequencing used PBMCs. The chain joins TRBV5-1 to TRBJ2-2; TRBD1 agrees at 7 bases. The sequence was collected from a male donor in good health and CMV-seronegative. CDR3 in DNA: TGCGCCAGCAGTTGGGACAGACACACCGGGGAGCTGTTTTTT. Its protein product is CASSWDRHTGELFF.